Sequencing of this T cell receptor (beta chain) was carried out in a study of vaccination effects on CD4 cells after COVID-19. Within the ViraFEST assay, antigen-specific CD4+ T cells underwent expansion with viral peptide pools prior to sequencing. Having been cultured for roughly 10 days, the cells underwent CD4+ T cell isolation. Each person got two doses of an mRNA SARS-CoV-2 vaccine, BNT162b2 or mRNA-1273. As regards this clone: What it recognizes is unknown.

Germline CDR1 and CDR2: SGHTS and YDEGEE. The V and J ends lost 4 bases and 1 base respectively, with 14 bases between them. There are 16 residues in the CDR3. Sequencing was performed with immunoSEQ multiplex PCR; in TCRdb, only in-frame clones are kept and a portion is missing. Among 30,000 to 35,000 clones listed, roughly 78% were seen once. This TCR derives from a human donor who received a COVID-19 vaccine. Some clones in this sample may be carry-over from other donors' samples. The sample was CD4+ T cells from PBMCs cultured with HCoV-NL63 spike peptides, taken after COVID-19 vaccination. The V and J genes are TRBV5-8 and TRBJ2-2; D is perhaps TRBD2 (5 bases). The DNA for the CDR3 is TGTGCCAGCAGCGATTATACGGACTGGAACACCGGGGAGCTGTTTTTT. It codes for CASSDYTDWNTGELFF.